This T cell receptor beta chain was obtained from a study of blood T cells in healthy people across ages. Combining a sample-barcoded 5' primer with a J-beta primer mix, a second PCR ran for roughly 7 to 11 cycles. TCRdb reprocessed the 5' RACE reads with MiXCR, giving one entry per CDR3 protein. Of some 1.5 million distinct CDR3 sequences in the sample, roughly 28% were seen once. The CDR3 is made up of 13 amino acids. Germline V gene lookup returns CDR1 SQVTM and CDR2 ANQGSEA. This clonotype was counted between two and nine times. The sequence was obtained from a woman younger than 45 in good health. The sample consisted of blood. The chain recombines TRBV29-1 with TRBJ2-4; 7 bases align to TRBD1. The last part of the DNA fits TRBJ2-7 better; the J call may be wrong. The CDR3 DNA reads TGCAGCGTGCTGGGGCAGGGGGCCTACGAGCAGTACTTC. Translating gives CSVLGQGAYEQYF.